This T cell receptor (beta chain) derives from a study of CD8 T cells in Susac syndrome. In Susac syndrome patients, recently defined diagnostic criteria for definite or probable disease were met. TEMRA cells were FACS-enriched, and CD8+ and CD4+ T cells were isolated negatively. Reverse transcription of about 0.45 to 1 ug RNA used random hexamers. By means of immunoSEQ multiplex PCR, TCR beta CDR3 spanning 54 Vbeta and 13 Jbeta underwent amplification. TCRdb re-analysed the immunoSEQ multiplex PCR reads in MiXCR, keeping a single row per CDR3 protein. Here the sample spans about 170,000 distinct CDR3 sequences, more than 95% being singletons. Germline V gene sequence: CDR1 KGHDR, CDR2 SFDVKD. The CDR3 has 13 amino acids. The V segment lost 9 bases and the J segment 8 bases; nucleotides outside the gene matches: 7.

J is TRBJ2-1 and V is TRBV24-1; 9 nucleotides agree with TRBD2. The receptor was derived from a human donor with Susac syndrome. Sequences were obtained from CD4+ T cells from PBMCs. CDR3 bases: TGTGCCACCCAAGTAGCGGGAGTCCATGAGCAGTTCTTC. As protein: CATQVAGVHEQFF.